This TCR beta chain derives from a study of a mutant IDH1 vaccine in newly diagnosed glioma. About the study: Vaccinations were initiated 4-6 weeks following radiotherapy alone, or were given together with temozolomide cycles. At week 47 came visit V13, while visit V12 had come at week 35. Findings of the study overall: Apparently unrelated to pseudoprogression were changes in the top peripheral T cell clonotypes.

Repertoires were generated with immunoSEQ multiplex PCR, while TCRdb's copy carries only in-frame clones and drops some. The table has around 52,000 clones, approximately 80% seen once; the top ten hold 12%. In its sample, this clone was seen a few times. Its antigen is not identified. Regarding time point: week 35, safety follow-up. With topical imiquimod, each dose of the vaccine consisted of 300 ug of mutant IDH1 20-mer peptide. Donors had new IDH1-mutant astrocytomas of WHO grade 3 or 4 (ATRX-lost). The receptor's source is a man aged 40-55 years with glioma. The material sequenced was PBMCs, taken from a glioma patient whose treatment included an IDH1 peptide vaccine.

The DNA for the CDR3 is TGCAGCGTTGTTGGGCAGGGATGGGATGAAGCTTTCTTT. Translation gives CSVVGQGWDEAFF. V is TRBV29-1 and J is TRBJ1-1; TRBD1 might be the D (5 bases). Per the germline V gene, CDR1 is SQVTM and CDR2 is ANQGSEA. The CDR3 has 13 amino acids. V was clipped by 4 bases and J by 7 bases, with 16 bases between them.